The 28 T cell receptor beta chains presented below share a single source sample, sequenced in a study of T-cell memory formation after mild COVID-19. TCRdb passed the 5' RACE reads through MiXCR, listing each CDR3 protein once. There are about 620,000 distinct CDR3 sequences in the sample; around 17% occur only once, and about 11% lies in the top ten. Sequenced material: PBMCs or a T cell subset sorted from them (not recorded which). The receptors come from an adult woman who had mild COVID-19 (a few samples of this study predate the infection). Cell type and time point are not known.

The sample holds a few counts of this clonotype. The chain combines TRBV27 with TRBJ2-3; D tentatively fits TRBD1 or TRBD2 (6 bases each). Trimming cost V 5 bases and J 5 bases, with 14 bases left between them. This CDR3 is 14 amino acids long. Germline assignment: CDR1 MNHEY and CDR2 SMNVEV (reference sequence). The CDR3 spells CASSDWGRGDTQYF. For the CDR3, the DNA is TGTGCCAGCAGTGATTGGGGGCGGGGAGATACGCAGTATTTT.

There are many counts of this clonotype. The CDR3 loop reads CASSLALAGGTKEQFF. Here the CDR3 DNA reads TGTGCCAGCAGTTTGGCTCTAGCGGGAGGAACTAAGGAGCAGTTCTTC. The chain combines TRBV12-3 or TRBV12-4 with TRBJ2-1; TRBD2 matches at 11 bases. The junction had 11 bases not matched to a gene; V was cut back by 3 bases and J by 10 bases. The CDR3 is made up of 16 amino acids.

This clonotype was counted a few times. J is TRBJ1-2 and V is TRBV27; a possible D gene is TRBD1 (6 bases). CDR1 and CDR2 (germline): MNHEY, SMNVEV (reference sequence). The CDR3 has 13 amino acids. V was trimmed by 10 bases and J by 2 bases, leaving 14 bases between them. This CDR3 is CATSGDNNYGYTF. The DNA of the CDR3 is TGTGCCACAAGTGGGGACAACAACTATGGCTACACCTTC.

The table lists this clonotype with a few counts. The V gene is TRBV20-1, the J gene TRBJ2-4, with D perhaps assigned TRBD1 or TRBD2 (5 bases each). The length of the CDR3 is 14 residues. CDR1 and CDR2 from the germline V gene are DFQATT and SNEGSKA (reference sequence). Trimming stripped 0 bases from V and 6 bases from J, with 12 bases between. The CDR3, as DNA: TGCAGTGCTAGAGATTGGCAGGGACCAAACATTCAGTACTTC. Translated, it gives CSARDWQGPNIQYF.

The V call is TRBV10-3, the J call TRBJ2-1; no firm D call. This CDR3 has 16 residues. Germline-derived CDR1 and CDR2 are ENHRY and SYGVKD. The germline V and J ends were trimmed by 5 bases and 1 base, with 15 bases remaining between them. The CDR3, as DNA: TGTGCCATCAGTCCCGGGTTTGGTGAGTCCTACAATGAGCAGTTCTTC. The encoded protein is CAISPGFGESYNEQFF.

In this sample, this clonotype turned up a few times. The genes are TRBV20-1 and TRBJ2-3, with 12 bases that match TRBD2. This CDR3 has 16 residues. With 3 bases clipped from V and 4 bases from J, the junction kept 8 bases outside the gene matches. From germline, CDR1 is DFQATT and CDR2 SNEGSKA (reference sequence). CDR3 sequence: CSASPLAGGPPDTQYF. DNA of the CDR3: TGCAGTGCTAGTCCCCTAGCGGGAGGGCCTCCAGATACGCAGTATTTT.

This clonotype has just a few counts. The rearrangement joins TRBV28 to TRBJ2-7, with 8 bases matching TRBD2. The V and J ends lost 7 bases and 3 bases, in that order; junction bases with no gene match: 20. This CDR3 has 18 residues. CDR1 is MDHEN and CDR2 is SYDVKM in the germline V gene. DNA for the CDR3: TGTGCCAGCACCACACCAACCGGAAGCGGGAGTTTTATCTACGAGCAGTACTTC. Amino acids: CASTTPTGSGSFIYEQYF.

This clonotype was found a few times. The chain is built from TRBV7-2 and TRBJ2-7; 9 positions agree with TRBD1. CDR3 length: 13 residues. Germline V gives CDR1 SGHTA, CDR2 FQGNSA. V dropped 4 bases and J dropped 3; count of bases not matched to a gene: 1. The CDR3 region is CASSWTGVYEQYF. The CDR3 nucleotides read TGTGCCAGCAGCTGGACAGGGGTCTACGAGCAGTACTTC.

In its sample, this clonotype was seen a few times. DNA for the CDR3: TGTGCCTGGACGCGCGGGGGTACCCTTGGTGGCGGGACCCAGTACTTC. It encodes CAWTRGGTLGGGTQYF. The gene calls are TRBV30 and TRBJ2-5; 7 bases map to TRBD2. Trimming took 4 bases from V and 7 from J; bases not matched to a gene: 18. The CDR3 consists of 16 residues. CDR1 is GTSNPN, CDR2 SVGIG, per germline (reference sequence).

This chain joins TRBV4-1 and TRBJ2-1; D ambiguous. Deletions cut 0 bases from V and 9 bases from J, with 9 bases between. This CDR3 has 13 residues. From germline, CDR1 is MGHRA and CDR2 YSYEKL. The CDR3 DNA reads as TGCGCCAGCAGCCAAGATTTCCCCCCTGAGCAGTTCTTC. Translating gives CASSQDFPPEQFF.

J is TRBJ1-2 and V is TRBV9, with TRBD1 identical over 10 bases. The CDR3 runs to 15 residues. Trimming cost V 1 base and J 5 bases; bases outside gene matches: 5. The germline gives CDR1 SGDLS, CDR2 YYNGEE. CDR3 sequence: CASSVQTGGAYGYTF. CDR3 coding DNA: TGTGCCAGCAGCGTACAGACAGGGGGCGCTTATGGCTACACCTTC.

The table lists this clonotype with a few counts. This chain links TRBV12-3 or TRBV12-4 with TRBJ2-7, with D perhaps TRBD1 or TRBD2 (6 bases each). The ends were cut back, 5 bases at V and 2 bases at J, with 16 bases in the middle. The CDR3 length is 15 residues. CDR3 in amino acids: CASSDPGGGAYEQYF. The CDR3 DNA is TGTGCCAGCAGTGACCCCGGGGGCGGTGCCTACGAGCAGTACTTC.

This clonotype was observed a few times. This sequence joins TRBV27 and TRBJ2-6, with TRBD2 identical over 12 bases. V lost 3 bases and J lost 0; bases outside the gene matches: 6. The CDR3 spans 19 residues. CDR1 is MNHEY and CDR2 is SMNVEV in the germline V gene (reference sequence). CDR3 in amino acids: CASSFFGLAGISGANVLTF. For the CDR3, the DNA is TGTGCCAGCAGTTTTTTCGGACTAGCGGGGATCTCTGGGGCCAACGTCCTGACTTTC.

The chain combines TRBV20-1 with TRBJ2-5, with D uncertain. Germline values: CDR1 DFQATT, CDR2 SNEGSKA (reference sequence). Trimming shortened V by 0 bases and J by 5 bases, and 10 bases separated the two germline ends. This CDR3 has 13 amino acids. CDR3 sequence reads: CSAREALLETQYF. The CDR3 nucleotides are TGCAGTGCTAGAGAGGCGCTACTGGAGACCCAGTACTTC.

This clonotype was counted only a few times. This chain connects TRBV7-6 to TRBJ2-1, with 10 bases identical to TRBD2. The CDR3 sequence is 14 residues long. Per the germline V gene, CDR1 is SGHVS and CDR2 is FNYEAQ. V shed 7 bases, J shed 14 bases, and the junction held 14 bases outside the gene matches. The CDR3 sequence: CASKPLAGGRKEFF. In DNA form, the CDR3 reads TGTGCCAGCAAGCCCTTAGCGGGAGGCAGAAAGGAGTTCTTC.

This clonotype has a handful of counts. The chain joins TRBV30 to TRBJ1-2; D is perhaps TRBD1 (6 bases). Trimming removed 0 bases at V and 5 bases at J, with 19 bases between. The CDR3 is made up of 16 amino acids. Germline CDR1 and CDR2: GTSNPN and SVGIG (reference sequence). The CDR3 DNA reads as TGTGCCTGGAGTGTGTCAGGGGAAGGGGTCCCGTATGGCTACACCTTC. This sequence encodes CAWSVSGEGVPYGYTF.

The chain recombines TRBV7-9 with TRBJ2-7, with D uncertain. V shed 2 bases and J shed 7 bases, with 6 bases lying between them. Germline CDR1 and CDR2: SEHNR and FQNEAQ (reference sequence). The CDR3 totals 11 residues. Here the CDR3 DNA reads TGTGCCAGCAGCTTATCTGGAGAGCAGTACTTC. Its protein is CASSLSGEQYF.

J is TRBJ1-1 and V is TRBV12-3 or TRBV12-4; the match to TRBD1 covers 8 bases. This CDR3 contains 14 residues. Trimming removed 5 bases from V and 9 bases from J; junction bases left unmatched: 11. The CDR3 DNA reads as TGTGCCAGCAGTCCCTCCCAGGGGGCGCGACAAGCTTTCTTT. As protein: CASSPSQGARQAFF.

The J gene is TRBJ2-3, the V gene TRBV18; the D is unclear. This CDR3 is built from 13 residues. CDR1 is KGHSH and CDR2 is LQKENI in the germline V gene. V lost 0 bases and J 10 bases, leaving 11 bases between the germline ends. CDR3 in amino acids: CASSPPMRMAQYF. In DNA, the CDR3 is TGTGCCAGCTCACCACCCATGCGGATGGCGCAGTATTTT. The complete variable domain, with remaining parts taken from reference TRBV18 and TRBJ2-3, reads NAGVMQNPRHLVRRRGQEARLRCSPMKGHSHVYWYRQLPEEGLKFMVYLQKENIIDESGMPKERFSAEFPKEGPSILRIQQVVRGDSAAYFCASSPPMRMAQYFGPGTRLTVL.

This rearrangement joins TRBV7-9 to TRBJ2-1; D perhaps matches TRBD2 (6 bases). V gave up 5 bases and J gave up 2 bases, with 16 bases separating them. The CDR3 consists of 16 residues. The V gene's germline CDR1 is SEHNR and CDR2 FQNEAQ (reference sequence). In DNA form, the CDR3 reads TGTGCCAGCAGCACTTACGGGGGTCTAGCCTACAATGAGCAGTTCTTC. Translated: CASSTYGGLAYNEQFF.

The chain combines TRBV4-1 with TRBJ2-3, with D perhaps matching TRBD1 (5 bases). V was trimmed by 11 bases and J by 1 base, leaving 19 bases between them. CDR3 length: 15 residues. Per the germline V gene, CDR1 is MGHRA and CDR2 is YSYEKL. The CDR3 DNA is TGCGCCGCAAGGATGACAGAGACCGGCACAGATACGCAGTATTTT. Protein sequence: CAARMTETGTDTQYF.

Points on this clonotype: The junction and the germline gene differ at one end; a read error may be behind it. The gene calls are TRBV10-3 and TRBJ2-7, with TRBD1 matching over 8 bases. The germline V gene encodes CDR1 ENHRY and CDR2 SYGVKD. The CDR3 consists of 12 residues. The CDR3 protein is CATEASPGQADF. Written as DNA, the CDR3 is TGTGCCACCGAAGCCTCACCGGGACAGGCGGACTTC.

The chain is built from TRBV24-1 and TRBJ2-1; 11 bases are a match to TRBD2. V lost 1 base, J lost 5 bases, and 6 bases stayed unmatched. The CDR3 extends over 17 amino acids. Germline V CDR1 and CDR2: KGHDR, SFDVKD. CDR3 DNA: TGTGCCACCAGTGATTTAGACGGGACTAGCGGCAACAATGAGCAGTTCTTC. Its translation: CATSDLDGTSGNNEQFF.

The chain couples TRBV20-1 to TRBJ1-5; D may be TRBD1 (6 bases). CDR1 is DFQATT, CDR2 SNEGSKA, per germline (reference sequence). V was clipped by 3 bases and J by 2 bases, with 11 bases between them. The CDR3 has 14 amino acids. CDR3 amino acids: CSASRTEGNQPQHF. In nucleotides, the CDR3 is TGCAGTGCTAGCCGGACAGAGGGCAATCAGCCCCAGCATTTT.

This clonotype was counted at least ten times. The genes are TRBV12-3 or TRBV12-4 and TRBJ1-2, with D possibly matching TRBD1 (6 bases). Trimming removed 5 bases from V and 6 bases from J, with 13 bases in between. This CDR3 contains 13 residues. The CDR3 loop reads CASSPNRVDGYTF. In DNA, the CDR3 is TGTGCCAGCAGTCCTAACAGGGTTGATGGCTACACCTTC.

V gene TRBV2 combines with J gene TRBJ1-1, with TRBD1 as a possible D gene (6 bases). Germline CDR1 is SNHLY and CDR2 is FYNNEI. The CDR3 spans 13 residues. The V gene lost 8 bases and the J gene lost 8 bases, with 18 bases spanning the gap. This CDR3 is CASFKDSISEAFF. CDR3 nucleotide sequence: TGTGCCAGCTTCAAGGACAGCATATCAGAAGCTTTCTTT.

This chain uses TRBV10-3 with TRBJ1-2; tentatively, D is TRBD1 (6 bases). The V end was cut by 1 base, the J end by 2 bases, with 8 bases between. Germline values: CDR1 ENHRY, CDR2 SYGVKD. The CDR3 totals 14 residues. CDR3 bases: TGTGCCATCAGTGAGTGGACAGCCAACTATGGCTACACCTTC. Residues: CAISEWTANYGYTF.

This clonotype has just a few counts. The rearrangement uses TRBV4-2 and TRBJ2-5, with D possibly being TRBD2 (6 bases). The CDR3 totals 15 residues. The V gene's germline CDR1 is LGHNA and CDR2 YNFKEQ. The V gene lost 4 bases and the J gene lost 6 bases, with 18 bases spanning the gap. CDR3 loop: CASSRDRETAKTQYF. In nucleotides, the CDR3 is TGTGCCAGCAGCCGGGACCGGGAGACCGCCAAGACCCAGTACTTC.